One sample yielded the 30 T cell receptor beta chains listed below, sequenced in a study of CD8+CD57+ T cells in acquired aplastic anemia (dated by TCRdb to 2016 to 2019). Sequencing relied on an Illumina HiSeq 2000. Genomic DNA was used as template for profiling of TCR beta VDJ combinations and CDR3 sequences. TCRdb trimmed the raw reads at Q25, called clones with MiXCR and kept productive beta chains. Rows with a matching CDR3 protein are joined into one entry that keeps the most common DNA and genes. The sample table holds about 190,000 distinct CDR3 sequences, of which 64% were seen once. Of the sample, just over 45% is held by the ten largest clones. Sequenced input: sorted CD4+, CD8+, or CD8+CD57+ T cells (not recorded which) from PBMCs. The origin of the receptors is a human donor with severe aplastic anemia or a healthy control (not recorded which).

This clonotype was picked up many times. The chain joins TRBV5-1 to TRBJ1-5, with TRBD1 as a possible D gene (6 bases). Trimming took off 3 bases at V and 2 bases at J, with 18 bases between the two ends. This CDR3 spans 17 amino acids. Per the germline V gene, CDR1 is SGHRS and CDR2 is YFSETQ. CDR3 in DNA: TGCGCCAGCAGCTCTAGCCGGACAGCGGGGGGCAATCAGCCCCAGCATTTT. This gives the protein CASSSSRTAGGNQPQHF.

V usage is TRBV24-1 and J usage is TRBJ2-3; maybe TRBD2 (6 bases). V shed 5 bases and J shed 4 bases, with 12 bases lying between them. Looked up from germline, CDR1 is KGHDR and CDR2 is SFDVKD. This CDR3 comprises 14 residues. DNA of the CDR3: TGTGCCACCAGTGTAAGGGACTCCTCAGATACGCAGTATTTT. Translating gives CATSVRDSSDTQYF.

The chain couples TRBV5-5 to TRBJ1-1; D unresolved. CDR3 length: 13 amino acids. Per the germline V gene, CDR1 is SGHKS and CDR2 is YYEKEE (reference sequence). V was shortened by 4 bases and J by 1 base, with 8 bases between the two germline ends. The CDR3 nucleotides read TGTGCCAGCAGCCCCCAGGCGAACACTGAAGCTTTCTTT. It codes for CASSPQANTEAFF. The variable domain in full, with the rest retrieved from reference TRBV5-5 and TRBJ1-1, is DAGVTQSPTHLIKTRGQQVTLRCSPISGHKSVSWYQQVLGQGPQFIFQYYEKEERGRGNFPDRFSARQFPNYSSELNVNALLLGDSALYLCASSPQANTEAFFGQGTRLTVV.

This clonotype was seen a few times. The chain recombines TRBV15 with TRBJ2-7, with TRBD1 matching 7 bases. The CDR3 spans 15 residues. Germline V gene lookup returns CDR1 LNHNV and CDR2 YYDKDF (reference sequence). Trimming cost V 8 bases and J 0 bases; bases outside gene matches: 10. CDR3: CATRMRDRASYEQYF. In DNA form, the CDR3 reads TGTGCCACCCGGATGCGAGACAGGGCCTCCTACGAGCAGTACTTC.

This chain uses TRBV20-1 with TRBJ2-1, with 16 positions matching TRBD2. V shed 4 bases and J 12 bases; nucleotides not matched to a gene: 3. The germline CDR1 and CDR2 sequences are DFQATT and SNEGSKA (reference sequence). The CDR3 contains 13 residues. In nucleotides, the CDR3 is TGCAGTGCTACGGGACTAGCGGGAGGGCTGCAGTTCTTC. Translation gives CSATGLAGGLQFF.

The rearrangement joins TRBV9 to TRBJ1-1, with D perhaps matching TRBD1 (6 bases). CDR3 length: 17 amino acids. The germline V gene has CDR1 SGDLS and CDR2 YYNGEE. With 3 bases removed from V and 1 base from J, the gap between germline ends came to 19 bases. Here the CDR3 reads CASSAMLGTRGNTEAFF. CDR3 bases: TGTGCCAGCAGCGCGATGTTGGGGACACGGGGGAACACTGAAGCTTTCTTT.

J is TRBJ1-6 and V is TRBV19; 8 nucleotides agree with TRBD1. CDR1 and CDR2 from the germline V gene are LNHDA and SQIVND (reference sequence). V lost 7 bases and J lost 7; bases outside the gene matches: 3. The CDR3 sequence is 13 residues long. This CDR3 is CASKRQGNSPLHF. CDR3 sequence (DNA): TGTGCCAGTAAAAGACAGGGGAATTCACCCCTCCACTTT. Full variable domain (rest looked up from reference TRBV19 and TRBJ1-6): DGGITQSPKYLFRKEGQNVTLSCEQNLNHDAMYWYRQDPGQGLRLIYYSQIVNDFQKGDIAEGYSVSREKKESFPLTVTSAQKNPTAFYLCASKRQGNSPLHFGNGTRLTVT.

The J gene is TRBJ2-7, the V gene TRBV7-2; D possibly corresponds to TRBD1 (5 bases). V was shortened by 3 bases and J by 2 bases, with 11 bases between the two germline ends. This CDR3 has 14 residues. Germline loops: CDR1 SGHTA, CDR2 FQGNSA. The CDR3 spells CASSLVSGPYEQYF. DNA for the CDR3: TGTGCCAGCAGCTTGGTTTCAGGGCCCTACGAGCAGTACTTC.

J is TRBJ2-1 and V is TRBV20-1; TRBD2 matches 11 bases. The CDR3 sequence is 13 residues long. The germline V gene encodes CDR1 DFQATT and CDR2 SNEGSKA (reference sequence). The V and J ends lost 6 bases and 10 bases, in that order; junction bases with no gene match: 8. The CDR3 is CSALLAGAGEQFF. In DNA form, the CDR3 reads TGCAGTGCGTTACTAGCGGGAGCGGGGGAGCAGTTCTTC.

V gene TRBV6-5 combines with J gene TRBJ2-7; D is unresolved. CDR1 is MNHEY and CDR2 is SVGAGI in the germline V gene. The CDR3 extends over 13 amino acids. With 8 bases removed from V and 7 bases from J, the gap between germline ends came to 18 bases. The DNA for the CDR3 is TGTGCCAGCGGCCCGCACCGTGTAGGAGAGCAGTACTTC. This codes for CASGPHRVGEQYF.

V gene TRBV7-9 combines with J gene TRBJ2-2; D is possibly TRBD1 (6 bases). The CDR3 is 14 amino acids. Trimming cost V 1 base and J 6 bases, with 9 bases left between them. The V gene's germline CDR1 is SEHNR and CDR2 FQNEAQ (reference sequence). CDR3 residues: CASSLVRGAGELFF. As DNA, the CDR3 is TGTGCCAGCAGCTTAGTCAGGGGCGCCGGGGAGCTGTTTTTT.

This chain joins TRBV5-1 and TRBJ1-2; TRBD1 aligns across 9 bases. Germline CDR1 is SGHRS and CDR2 is YFSETQ. The length of the CDR3 is 16 residues. Losses at the gene ends were 4 bases for V and 5 bases for J; bases not matched to a gene: 12. The CDR3 DNA reads as TGCGCCAGCAGCCCGGGGACAGGGAGGGTCCTTTATGGCTACACCTTC. Its protein product is CASSPGTGRVLYGYTF.

In this sample, this clonotype turned up a few times. Being one base from a much bigger clone, this may be a read error. Written as DNA, the CDR3 is TGCGCCAGCGGAAAAGGGACAGGGGGAGGTTACGGGCAGTACTTC. Its translation: CASGKGTGGGYGQYF. The chain joins TRBV5-1 to TRBJ2-7; 11 nucleotides line up with TRBD1. The CDR3 is 15 residues long. Germline CDR1 SGHRS, CDR2 YFSETQ.

A single count supports this clonotype. One end of the junction does not line up with germline, which may come from a read error. This rearrangement joins TRBV29-1 to TRBJ1-2, with D perhaps matching TRBD1 (6 bases). CDR3 size: 13 residues. Looked up from germline, CDR1 is SQVTM and CDR2 is ANQGSEA. For the CDR3, the DNA is TGCAGCGTGGAAGGAACAGGGAACTATGGCTACACCTTC. This sequence encodes CSVEGTGNYGYTF.

The chain is built from TRBV7-2 and TRBJ2-7, with D perhaps given as TRBD1 or TRBD2 (7 bases each). V shed 5 bases and J shed 2 bases, with 16 bases lying between them. Germline V gives CDR1 SGHTA, CDR2 FQGNSA. The CDR3 has 15 residues. CDR3 residues: CASSPGGGGAYEQYF. CDR3 nucleotides: TGTGCCAGCAGCCCAGGGGGGGGAGGGGCCTACGAGCAGTACTTC.

The rearrangement joins TRBV2 to TRBJ2-5; TRBD1 or TRBD2 may be the D gene (5 bases each). The CDR3 has 15 residues. With 5 bases removed from V and 1 base from J, the gap between germline ends came to 14 bases. Germline V CDR1 and CDR2: SNHLY, FYNNEI. The DNA of the CDR3 is TGTGCCAGCAGTTGGACTCGACAGTCCCAAGAGACCCAGTACTTC. Translated, it gives CASSWTRQSQETQYF. The full variable domain, in which reference TRBV2 and TRBJ2-5 provide the parts outside the CDR3, is EPEVTQTPSHQVTQMGQEVILRCVPISNHLYFYWYRQILGQKVEFLVSFYNNEISEKSEIFDDQFSVERPDGSNFTLKIRSTKLEDSAMYFCASSWTRQSQETQYFGPGTRLLVL.

The CDR3 nucleotides are TGTGCCAGTAGTATGCGGGCGGGTTCCGGCAATCAGCCCCAGCATTTT. Translating it yields CASSMRAGSGNQPQHF. The chain has TRBV19 and TRBJ1-5; no definite D call. The CDR3 totals 16 residues. Per germline, CDR1 LNHDA and CDR2 SQIVND (reference sequence). V was cut by 3 bases and J by 2 bases, with 14 bases left in between.

This clonotype was detected a few times. The chain employs TRBV7-9 and TRBJ2-7, with TRBD1 matching over 10 bases. Germline-derived CDR1 and CDR2 are SEHNR and FQNEAQ (reference sequence). The CDR3 is made up of 13 amino acids. Trimming took 5 bases from V and 4 from J; bases not matched to a gene: 2. The CDR3 DNA reads as TGTGCCAGCAGCGGGGACAGGGGATACGAGCAGTACTTC. Amino acid sequence: CASSGDRGYEQYF.

The count of this clonotype is one. The chain recombines TRBV20-1 with TRBJ1-2, with 7 nucleotides matching TRBD1. V trimming: 3 bases; J trimming: 5 bases; junction bases outside the gene matches: 9. The CDR3 contains 14 residues. Germline V gene sequence: CDR1 DFQATT, CDR2 SNEGSKA (reference sequence). The CDR3 region is CSARGEGARYGYTF. The CDR3 DNA reads as TGCAGTGCTAGGGGGGAGGGGGCGCGTTATGGCTACACCTTC.

V usage is TRBV7-9 and J usage is TRBJ2-7; TRBD2 aligns across 9 bases. The junction had 8 bases not matched to a gene; V was cut back by 1 base and J by 4 bases. In germline, CDR1 is SEHNR, CDR2 FQNEAQ (reference sequence). This CDR3 has 16 residues. The CDR3 here is CASSLVSGGLAYEQYF. The DNA of the CDR3 is TGTGCCAGCAGCTTAGTAAGTGGGGGACTAGCATACGAGCAGTACTTC.

CDR3 nucleotides: TGTGCTAGTGGTTTCATGGACGAGCAGTACTTC. Translated, it gives CASGFMDEQYF. The chain links TRBV12-5 to TRBJ2-7, with D unclear. Germline V gene lookup returns CDR1 LGHNT and CDR2 FRNRAP. The V and J ends lost 3 bases and 5 bases respectively, with 5 bases between them. The CDR3 has 11 residues.

V and J are TRBV20-1 and TRBJ2-5; D perhaps matches TRBD1 (5 bases). This CDR3 spans 11 amino acids. Germline lookup yields CDR1 DFQATT and CDR2 SNEGSKA (reference sequence). Trimming left V 4 bases short and J 4 bases short, with 7 bases between. The CDR3 sequence: CSAKGSETQYF. The CDR3 coding sequence is TGCAGTGCTAAGGGGTCAGAGACCCAGTACTTC.

Regarding this clonotype: A clone one base away is much larger, so this may be a read error. The rearrangement links TRBV6-4 to TRBJ2-2, with TRBD1 identical over 12 bases. The CDR3 extends over 18 amino acids. Germline V CDR1 and CDR2: MRHNA, SNTAGT. CDR3 DNA: TGTGCCAGCAGTGACGGGGAGCCGGGACAGGGGGCAACCGGGGGGCTGTTTTTT. Protein sequence: CASSDGEPGQGATGGLFF.

This clonotype appeared a few times. This chain connects TRBV19 to TRBJ2-1; 9 nucleotides agree with TRBD2. Germline assignment: CDR1 LNHDA and CDR2 SQIVND (reference sequence). The CDR3 has 17 amino acids. Trimming removed 0 bases from V and 4 bases from J; junction bases left unmatched: 7. CDR3 protein: CASSIDLASGAYNEQFF. The CDR3 bases are TGTGCCAGTAGTATAGATCTCGCTAGCGGGGCGTACAATGAGCAGTTCTTC.

The V gene is TRBV7-9, the J gene TRBJ1-3; D gene ambiguous. The ends were cut back, 11 bases at V and 0 bases at J, with 11 bases in the middle. Germline CDR1 and CDR2: SEHNR and FQNEAQ (reference sequence). The CDR3 runs to 13 residues. The CDR3 sequence: CAHAAISGNTIYF. The CDR3 DNA reads as TGTGCCCACGCGGCGATCTCTGGAAACACCATATATTTT.

As regards this clonotype: Mismatch with germline at one junction end may stem from a read error. CDR3 DNA sequence: TGTGCCAGTAGTCGAACAGGGAAAGAGACTCAGTACTTC. It encodes CASSRTGKETQYF. V and J are TRBV7-2 and TRBJ2-5, with D possibly TRBD1 on 6 matching bases. The CDR3 contains 13 residues. The V gene's germline CDR1 is SGHTA and CDR2 FQGNSA.

To note about this clonotype: Germline is not matched at one junction end, which may reflect a read error. The chain has TRBV2 and TRBJ1-2; 9 bases line up with TRBD1. The CDR3 runs 13 residues. Per germline, CDR1 SNHLY and CDR2 FYNNEI. CDR3 sequence: CVSIRTGAYGYTF. The CDR3 bases are TGCGTCAGCATCCGGACAGGGGCCTATGGCTACACCTTC.

This clonotype occurred a few times. The V call is TRBV12-3 or TRBV12-4, the J call TRBJ2-7; D is ambiguous. Between the trimmed V and J ends, which lost 2 bases and 4 bases, there was a span of 6 bases. The CDR3 runs 12 residues. The CDR3 DNA reads as TGTGCCAGCAGTTTAAAGGGTTACGAGCAGTACTTC. It encodes CASSLKGYEQYF.

V usage is TRBV12-3 or TRBV12-4 and J usage is TRBJ2-5, with TRBD2 matching over 7 bases. V shed 3 bases, J shed 5 bases, and the junction held 6 bases outside the gene matches. CDR3 length: 14 residues. This CDR3 is CASSFPGGPETQYF. In DNA, the CDR3 is TGTGCCAGCAGTTTCCCGGGGGGACCGGAGACCCAGTACTTC.

Comments on this clonotype: A much bigger clone sits one base away, suggesting this may be a read error. The chain is built from TRBV7-9 and TRBJ1-1; no clear D. The CDR3 sequence is 12 residues long. Germline CDR1 and CDR2: SEHNR and FQNEAQ (reference sequence). Between the trimmed V and J ends, which lost 5 bases and 2 bases, there was a span of 6 bases. The CDR3 loop reads CASSPINTEAFF. In nucleotides, the CDR3 is TGTGCCAGCAGCCCTATTAACACTGAAGCTTTCTTT.